Listed below are T cell receptor beta chains from one sample, sequenced in a study of blood T cell repertoires in COVID-19. The repertoire was sequenced with immunoSEQ multiplex PCR; TCRdb's copy has only in-frame clones and lacks some. The repertoire has over 250,000 clones, roughly 91% of them found once; the top ten carry approximately 2%. Specimen: PBMCs or T cells enriched from blood (not recorded which). The receptor set was obtained from an older woman in a cohort exposed to, infected with or recovered from COVID-19 (not recorded which). Each CDR3 is given without its conserved first and last residue. Each record gives: V gene, clone size, J gene, CDR3 protein. A clone size is listed for some rows: how often the clone was seen (once, few, many), or a class if it is expanded.

v_call: TRBV27; clone_size: once; j_call: TRBJ2-1; cdr3_aa: ASSLFPREVYNEQF
v_call: TRBV7-9; clone_size: few; j_call: TRBJ1-5; cdr3_aa: ASSSRTDSNQPQH
v_call: TRBV20-1; clone_size: NA; j_call: TRBJ2-2; cdr3_aa: SASIRQGWDRELF
v_call: TRBV19; clone_size: NA; j_call: TRBJ2-1; cdr3_aa: ASSYARGQSYNEQF
v_call: TRBV29-1; clone_size: NA; j_call: TRBJ2-4; cdr3_aa: SVSTGLAKNIQY
v_call: TRBV7-2; clone_size: NA; j_call: TRBJ1-2; cdr3_aa: ASSLAVIGTGGFSYGYT
v_call: TRBV4-2; clone_size: NA; j_call: TRBJ2-2; cdr3_aa: ASSQDGTSSGELF
v_call: TRBV19; clone_size: NA; j_call: TRBJ1-5; cdr3_aa: ASSIQKGQFQPQH
v_call: TRBV4-1; clone_size: NA; j_call: TRBJ2-5; cdr3_aa: ASAGNQETQY
v_call: TRBV20-1; clone_size: NA; j_call: TRBJ2-7; cdr3_aa: SATHGHEQY
v_call: TRBV20-1; clone_size: once; j_call: TRBJ1-1; cdr3_aa: SASRQGTRSNTEAF
v_call: TRBV24-1; clone_size: NA; j_call: TRBJ2-3; cdr3_aa: ATSDRRLAGGTDTQY
v_call: TRBV6-5; clone_size: NA; j_call: TRBJ2-1; cdr3_aa: ASFPTKLAGNEQF
v_call: TRBV28; clone_size: NA; j_call: TRBJ2-7; cdr3_aa: ASSSGGKAYEQY
v_call: TRBV7-6; clone_size: NA; j_call: TRBJ2-2; cdr3_aa: ASSRLAGNTGELF
v_call: TRBV18; clone_size: NA; j_call: TRBJ2-2; cdr3_aa: ASSSRQGGDTGELF
v_call: TRBV4-1; clone_size: NA; j_call: TRBJ2-3; cdr3_aa: ASSGPFTGTDTQY
v_call: TRBV7-2; clone_size: NA; j_call: TRBJ2-1; cdr3_aa: ASSLKPRTSGTDEQF
v_call: TRBV10-3; clone_size: NA; j_call: TRBJ2-5; cdr3_aa: AISPTGEGETQY
v_call: TRBV25-1; clone_size: NA; j_call: TRBJ2-3; cdr3_aa: ASSEERADTQY
v_call: TRBV11-3; clone_size: NA; j_call: TRBJ2-2; cdr3_aa: ASSLNSGNFGELF
v_call: TRBV5-1; clone_size: NA; j_call: TRBJ2-5; cdr3_aa: ASSIAPGTSGQETQY
v_call: TRBV18; clone_size: NA; j_call: TRBJ1-2; cdr3_aa: ASSPTYRTNYGYT
v_call: TRBV19; clone_size: NA; j_call: TRBJ1-2; cdr3_aa: ASSITPTGIYGYT
v_call: TRBV7-8; clone_size: NA; j_call: TRBJ2-7; cdr3_aa: ASSFSGLAEGEQY
v_call: TRBV5-4; clone_size: NA; j_call: TRBJ1-1; cdr3_aa: ASSLADRGRAEAF
v_call: TRBV4-2; clone_size: NA; j_call: TRBJ2-5; cdr3_aa: ASSHGTSGNQETQY
v_call: TRBV9; clone_size: NA; j_call: TRBJ2-2; cdr3_aa: ASTASGNTGELF
v_call: TRBV5-1; clone_size: once; j_call: TRBJ1-6; cdr3_aa: ASSLAPGQGDSPLH
v_call: TRBV5-4; clone_size: few; j_call: TRBJ2-5; cdr3_aa: ASSLVVGQETQY
v_call: TRBV9; clone_size: NA; j_call: TRBJ1-1; cdr3_aa: ASKGQLNTEAF
v_call: TRBV12-3/TRBV12-4; clone_size: NA; j_call: TRBJ1-5; cdr3_aa: ASSLSFQPQH